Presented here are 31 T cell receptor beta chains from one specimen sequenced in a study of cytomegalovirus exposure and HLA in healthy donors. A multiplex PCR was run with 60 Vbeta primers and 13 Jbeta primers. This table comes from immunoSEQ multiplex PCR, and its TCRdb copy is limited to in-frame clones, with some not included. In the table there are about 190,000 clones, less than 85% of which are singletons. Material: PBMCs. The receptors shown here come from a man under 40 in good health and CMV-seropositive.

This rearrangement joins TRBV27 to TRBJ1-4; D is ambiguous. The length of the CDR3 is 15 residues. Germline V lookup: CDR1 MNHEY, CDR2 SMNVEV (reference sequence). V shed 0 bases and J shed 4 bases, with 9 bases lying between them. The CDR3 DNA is TGTGCCAGCAGTTTATCGTGGCGGTTTAATGAAAAACTGTTTTTT. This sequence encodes CASSLSWRFNEKLFF. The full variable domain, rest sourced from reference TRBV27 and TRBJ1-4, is EAQVTQNPRYLITVTGKKLTVTCSQNMNHEYMSWYRQDPGLGLRQIYYSMNVEVTDKGDVPEGYKVSRKEKRNFPLILESPSPNQTSLYFCASSLSWRFNEKLFFGSGTQLSVL.

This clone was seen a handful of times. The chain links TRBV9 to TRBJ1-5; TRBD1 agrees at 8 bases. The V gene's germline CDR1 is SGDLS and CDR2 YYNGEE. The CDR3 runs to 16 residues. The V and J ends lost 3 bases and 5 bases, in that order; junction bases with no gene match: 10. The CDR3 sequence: CASSADDRGPDQPQHF. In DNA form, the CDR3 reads TGTGCCAGCAGCGCCGACGACAGGGGCCCCGATCAGCCCCAGCATTTT.

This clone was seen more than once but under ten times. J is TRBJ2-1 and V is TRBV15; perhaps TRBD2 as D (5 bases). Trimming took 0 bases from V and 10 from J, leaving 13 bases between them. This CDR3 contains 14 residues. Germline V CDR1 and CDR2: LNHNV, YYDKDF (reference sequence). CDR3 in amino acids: CATSRDSIAGEQFF. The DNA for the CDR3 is TGTGCCACCAGCAGAGATTCCATCGCGGGCGAGCAGTTCTTC.

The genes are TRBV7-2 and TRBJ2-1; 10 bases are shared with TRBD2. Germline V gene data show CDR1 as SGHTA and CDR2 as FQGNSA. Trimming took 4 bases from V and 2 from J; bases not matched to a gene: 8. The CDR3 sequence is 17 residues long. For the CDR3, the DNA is TGTGCCAGCAGCTCCCTCGGACTAGCGGTAACCTACAATGAGCAGTTCTTC. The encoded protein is CASSSLGLAVTYNEQFF. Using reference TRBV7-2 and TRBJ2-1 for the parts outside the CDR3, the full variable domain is GAGVSQSPSNKVTEKGKDVELRCDPISGHTALYWYRQSLGQGLEFLIYFQGNSAPDKSGLPSDRFSAERTGGSVSTLTIQRTQQEDSAVYLCASSSLGLAVTYNEQFFGPGTRLTVL.

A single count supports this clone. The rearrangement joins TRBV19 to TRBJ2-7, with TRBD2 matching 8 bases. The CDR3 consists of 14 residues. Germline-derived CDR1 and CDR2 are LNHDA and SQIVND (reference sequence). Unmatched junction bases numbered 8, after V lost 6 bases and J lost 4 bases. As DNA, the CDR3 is TGTGCCAGTAGCAATCGAAGCGGGAGTTACGAGCAGTACTTC. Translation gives CASSNRSGSYEQYF.

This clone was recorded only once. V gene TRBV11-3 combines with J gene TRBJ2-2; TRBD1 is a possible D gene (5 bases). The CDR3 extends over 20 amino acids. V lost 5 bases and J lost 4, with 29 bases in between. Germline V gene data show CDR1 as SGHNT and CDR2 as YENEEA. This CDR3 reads CASSDTGRQGTPGVTGELFF. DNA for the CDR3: TGTGCCAGCAGCGATACGGGTCGGCAGGGAACCCCCGGTGTCACCGGGGAGCTGTTTTTT.

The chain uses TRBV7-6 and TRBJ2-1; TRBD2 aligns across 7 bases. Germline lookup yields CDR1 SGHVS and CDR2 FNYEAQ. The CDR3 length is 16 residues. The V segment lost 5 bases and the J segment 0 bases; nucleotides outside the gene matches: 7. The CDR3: CASSSTSAHSYNEQFF. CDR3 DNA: TGTGCCAGCAGCAGTACTAGCGCCCACTCCTACAATGAGCAGTTCTTC.

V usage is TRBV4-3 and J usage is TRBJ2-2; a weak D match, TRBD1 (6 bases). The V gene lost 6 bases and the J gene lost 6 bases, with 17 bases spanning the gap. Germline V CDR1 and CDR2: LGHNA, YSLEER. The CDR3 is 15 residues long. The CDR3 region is CASRRDIGFSGELFF. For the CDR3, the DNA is TGCGCCAGCAGACGGGACATTGGCTTTTCCGGGGAGCTGTTTTTT.

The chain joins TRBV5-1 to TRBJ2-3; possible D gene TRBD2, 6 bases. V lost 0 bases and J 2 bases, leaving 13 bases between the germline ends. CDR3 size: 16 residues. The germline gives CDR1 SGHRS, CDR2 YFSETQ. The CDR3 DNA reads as TGCGCCAGCAGCTTGGGATTGGGGGGATCCACAGATACGCAGTATTTT. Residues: CASSLGLGGSTDTQYF.

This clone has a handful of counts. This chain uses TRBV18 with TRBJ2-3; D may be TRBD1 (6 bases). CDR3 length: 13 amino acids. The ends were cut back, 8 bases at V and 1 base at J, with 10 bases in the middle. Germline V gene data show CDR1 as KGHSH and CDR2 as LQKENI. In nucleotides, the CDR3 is TGTGCCAGCGGGTCAGGGGGCACAGATACGCAGTATTTT. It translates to CASGSGGTDTQYF. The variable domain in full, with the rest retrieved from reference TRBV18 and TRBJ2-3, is NAGVMQNPRHLVRRRGQEARLRCSPMKGHSHVYWYRQLPEEGLKFMVYLQKENIIDESGMPKERFSAEFPKEGPSILRIQQVVRGDSAAYFCASGSGGTDTQYFGPGTRLTVL.

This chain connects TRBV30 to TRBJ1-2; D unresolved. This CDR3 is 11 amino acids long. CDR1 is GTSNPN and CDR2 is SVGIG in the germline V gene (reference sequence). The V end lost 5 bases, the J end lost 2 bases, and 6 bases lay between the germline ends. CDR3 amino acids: CAWQENYGYTF. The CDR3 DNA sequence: TGTGCCTGGCAGGAAAACTATGGCTACACCTTC.

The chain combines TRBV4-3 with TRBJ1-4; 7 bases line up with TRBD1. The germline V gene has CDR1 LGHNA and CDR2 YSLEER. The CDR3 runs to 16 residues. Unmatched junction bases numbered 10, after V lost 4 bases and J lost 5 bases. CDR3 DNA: TGCGCCAGCAGCCTTCAACTGGGCAGGGGGAATGAAAAACTGTTTTTT. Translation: CASSLQLGRGNEKLFF.

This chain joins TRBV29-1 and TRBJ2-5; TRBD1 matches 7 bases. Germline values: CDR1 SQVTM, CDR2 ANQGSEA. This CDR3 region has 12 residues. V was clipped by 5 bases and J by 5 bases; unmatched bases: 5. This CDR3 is CSVSQGVETQYF. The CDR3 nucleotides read TGCAGCGTTTCCCAGGGGGTGGAGACCCAGTACTTC.

The CDR3 nucleotides read TGTGCCAGCAGCCTTATTCTACGGACAGATAATCAGCCCCAGCATTTT. As protein: CASSLILRTDNQPQHF. The chain employs TRBV28 and TRBJ1-5, with a possible D match to TRBD1 (6 bases). Trimming stripped 6 bases from V and 4 bases from J, with 19 bases between. The CDR3 extends over 16 amino acids. Germline values: CDR1 MDHEN, CDR2 SYDVKM.

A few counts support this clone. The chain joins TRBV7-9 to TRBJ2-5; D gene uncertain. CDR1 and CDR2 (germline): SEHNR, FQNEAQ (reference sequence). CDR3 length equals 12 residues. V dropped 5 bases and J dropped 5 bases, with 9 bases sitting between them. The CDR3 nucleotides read TGTGCCAGCAGCCCCCTTGCGGAGACCCAGTACTTC. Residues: CASSPLAETQYF. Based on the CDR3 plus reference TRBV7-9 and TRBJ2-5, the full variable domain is DTGVSQNPRHKITKRGQNVTFRCDPISEHNRLYWYRQTLGQGPEFLTYFQNEAQLEKSRLLSDRFSAERPKGSFSTLEIQRTEQGDSAMYLCASSPLAETQYFGPGTRLLVL.

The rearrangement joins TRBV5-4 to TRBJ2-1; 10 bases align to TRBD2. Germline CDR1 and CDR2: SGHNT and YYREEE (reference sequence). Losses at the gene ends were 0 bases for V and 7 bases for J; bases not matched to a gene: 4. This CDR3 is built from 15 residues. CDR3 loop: CASSLGLAGANEQFF. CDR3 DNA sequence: TGTGCCAGCAGCTTGGGGCTAGCGGGAGCTAATGAGCAGTTCTTC.

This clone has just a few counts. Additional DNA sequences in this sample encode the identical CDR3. In DNA form, the CDR3 reads TGCAGCAGCAGCCGGCATACTAGCGGGGCTTACAATGAGCAGTTCTTC. This translates into CSSSRHTSGAYNEQFF. The rearrangement links TRBV4-1 to TRBJ2-1, with TRBD2 identical over 10 bases. The length of the CDR3 is 16 residues. CDR1 is MGHRA and CDR2 is YSYEKL in the germline V gene.

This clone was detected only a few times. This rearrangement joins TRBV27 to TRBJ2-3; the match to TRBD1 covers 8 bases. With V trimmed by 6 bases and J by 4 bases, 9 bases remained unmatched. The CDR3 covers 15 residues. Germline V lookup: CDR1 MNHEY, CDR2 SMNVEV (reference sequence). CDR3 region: CASSRQGRGADTQYF. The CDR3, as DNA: TGTGCCAGCAGCCGACAGGGGCGAGGGGCAGATACGCAGTATTTT.

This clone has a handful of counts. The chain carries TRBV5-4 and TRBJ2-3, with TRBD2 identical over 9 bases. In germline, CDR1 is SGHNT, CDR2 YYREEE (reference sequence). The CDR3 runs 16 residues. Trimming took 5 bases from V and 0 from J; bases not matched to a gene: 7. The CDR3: CASRFGLASSTDTQYF. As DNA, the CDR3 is TGTGCCAGCAGGTTCGGACTAGCGAGCAGCACAGATACGCAGTATTTT.

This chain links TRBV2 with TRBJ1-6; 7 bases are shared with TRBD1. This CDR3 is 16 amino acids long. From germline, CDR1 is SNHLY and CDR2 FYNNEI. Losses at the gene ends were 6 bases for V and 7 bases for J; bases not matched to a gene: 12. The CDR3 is CASSPRTGGGNSPLHF. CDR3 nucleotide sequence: TGTGCCAGCAGCCCCCGGACAGGAGGGGGGAATTCACCCCTCCACTTT.

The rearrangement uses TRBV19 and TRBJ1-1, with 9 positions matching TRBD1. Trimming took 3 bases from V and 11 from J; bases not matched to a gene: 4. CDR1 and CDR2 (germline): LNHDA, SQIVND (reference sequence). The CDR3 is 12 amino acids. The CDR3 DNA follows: TGTGCCAGTAGTATCCGGGACAGGGCCGCTTTCTTT. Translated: CASSIRDRAAFF.

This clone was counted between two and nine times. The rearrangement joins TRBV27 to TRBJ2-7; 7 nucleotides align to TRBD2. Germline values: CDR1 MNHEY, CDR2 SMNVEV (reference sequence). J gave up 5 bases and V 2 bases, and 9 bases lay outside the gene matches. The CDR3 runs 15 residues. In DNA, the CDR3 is TGTGCCAGCAGTTTAGAACCGCGGGGGAGCGACGAGCAGTACTTC. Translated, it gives CASSLEPRGSDEQYF.

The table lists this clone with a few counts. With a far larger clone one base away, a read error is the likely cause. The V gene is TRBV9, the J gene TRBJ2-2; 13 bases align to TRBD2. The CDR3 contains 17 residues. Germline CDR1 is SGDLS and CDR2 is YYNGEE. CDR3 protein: CASSLTSGGLNAGELFF. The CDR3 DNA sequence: TGTGCCAGCAGCCTGACTAGCGGGGGGCTGAACGCCGGGGAGCTGTTTTTT.

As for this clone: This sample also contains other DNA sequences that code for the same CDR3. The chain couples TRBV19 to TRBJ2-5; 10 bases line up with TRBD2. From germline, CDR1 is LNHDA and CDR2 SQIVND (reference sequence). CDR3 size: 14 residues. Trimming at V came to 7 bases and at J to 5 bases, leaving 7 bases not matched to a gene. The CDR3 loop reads CASTLGLASETQYF. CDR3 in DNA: TGTGCCAGTACTCTGGGACTAGCGTCGGAGACCCAGTACTTC.

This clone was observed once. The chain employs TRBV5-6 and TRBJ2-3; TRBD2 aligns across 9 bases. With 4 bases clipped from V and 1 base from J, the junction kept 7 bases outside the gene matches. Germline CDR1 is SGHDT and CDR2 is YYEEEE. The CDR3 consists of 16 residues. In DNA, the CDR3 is TGTGCCAGCAGCCGCCTAGAGCGGGGGGGCACAGATACGCAGTATTTT. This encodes CASSRLERGGTDTQYF.

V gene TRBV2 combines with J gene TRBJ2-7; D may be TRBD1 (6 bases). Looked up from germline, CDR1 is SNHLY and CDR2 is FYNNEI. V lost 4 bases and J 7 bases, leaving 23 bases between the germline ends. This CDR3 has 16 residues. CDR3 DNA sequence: TGTGCCAGCAGTGCCTCGACAGGCCCCAGGGTGAGGGAGCAGTACTTC. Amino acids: CASSASTGPRVREQYF.

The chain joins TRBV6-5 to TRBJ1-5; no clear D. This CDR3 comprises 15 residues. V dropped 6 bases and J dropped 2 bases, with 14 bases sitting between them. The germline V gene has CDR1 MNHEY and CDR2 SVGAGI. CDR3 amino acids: CASSREGIGNQPQHF. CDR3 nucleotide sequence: TGTGCCAGCAGCCGGGAAGGTATAGGCAATCAGCCCCAGCATTTT.

CDR3 nucleotides: TGTGCCAGTAGTGGGCGGTATACGGGGGACGAGCAGTACTTC. This translates into CASSGRYTGDEQYF. V usage is TRBV19 and J usage is TRBJ2-7; a weak D match, TRBD2 (6 bases). The germline CDR1 and CDR2 sequences are LNHDA and SQIVND (reference sequence). This CDR3 is built from 14 residues. V was cut by 5 bases and J by 5 bases, with 16 bases left in between.

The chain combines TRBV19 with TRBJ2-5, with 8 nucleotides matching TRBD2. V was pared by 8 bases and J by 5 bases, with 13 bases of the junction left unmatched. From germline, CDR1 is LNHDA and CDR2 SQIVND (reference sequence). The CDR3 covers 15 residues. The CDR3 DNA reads TGTGCCAGTCGGGGCGGCGGGAGGCTAGGTGAGACCCAGTACTTC. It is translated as CASRGGGRLGETQYF.

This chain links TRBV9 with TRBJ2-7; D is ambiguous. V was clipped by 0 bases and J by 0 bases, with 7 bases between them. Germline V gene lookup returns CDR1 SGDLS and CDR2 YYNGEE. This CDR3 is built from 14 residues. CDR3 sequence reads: CASSVVAGSYEQYF. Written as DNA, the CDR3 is TGTGCCAGCAGCGTAGTGGCAGGCTCCTACGAGCAGTACTTC.

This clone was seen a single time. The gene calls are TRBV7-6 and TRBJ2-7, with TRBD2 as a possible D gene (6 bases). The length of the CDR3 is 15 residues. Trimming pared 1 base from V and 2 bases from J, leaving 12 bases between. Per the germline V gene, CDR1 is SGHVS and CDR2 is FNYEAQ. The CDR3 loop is CASSLDGRGPYEQYF. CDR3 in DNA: TGTGCCAGCAGCTTAGACGGGAGAGGGCCCTACGAGCAGTACTTC. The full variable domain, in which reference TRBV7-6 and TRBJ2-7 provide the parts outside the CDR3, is GAGVSQSPRYKVTKRGQDVALRCDPISGHVSLYWYRQALGQGPEFLTYFNYEAQQDKSGLPNDRFSAERPEGSISTLTIQRTEQRDSAMYRCASSLDGRGPYEQYFGPGTRLTVT.